This T cell receptor beta chain derives from a study of T-cell reconstitution after alpha-beta-depleted transplantation in children. Preparing the TCRbeta library involved the use of unique molecular identifiers. TCRdb used MiXCR to reprocess the PCR reads, holding one entry per CDR3 protein. The sample records 250,000 to 300,000 distinct CDR3 sequences, approximately 9.8% being singletons. This clonotype was counted many times. The germline CDR1 and CDR2 sequences are SGDLS and YYNGEE. This CDR3 comprises 15 residues. The V gene end was trimmed by 0 bases and the J gene end by 6 bases; junction bases not matched to a gene: 4.

This chain links TRBV9 with TRBJ2-1; 9 nucleotides line up with TRBD1. This clonotype was obtained from a human donor who donated a stem cell graft to a child with SCID. Source: PBMCs from the stem cell graft donor, taken from the stem cell graft. The CDR3: CASSVAQDRGNEQFF. The CDR3 DNA is TGTGCCAGCAGCGTAGCTCAGGACAGGGGCAATGAGCAGTTCTTC.